This TCR beta chain was recorded in a study of shared clonotypes between healthy human individuals. V lost 5 bases and J lost 4, with 12 bases in between. This CDR3 contains 14 residues. Per the germline V gene, CDR1 is SGHRS and CDR2 is YFSETQ. Assay: immunoSEQ multiplex PCR; the TCRdb copy retains only in-frame clones and omits some. Counted here are about 1.1 million clones, 78% occurring once; the ten biggest clones make up 0.6% to 0.7%. Study results and limitations: What naive subsets generally showed was a larger estimated richness than memory subsets showed.

Of note for this clone: Its matching antigen is unknown.

This TCR derives from a man between 18 and 35 years old in good health. Some clones in this sample may be carry-over from other donors' samples. Sequenced: memory CD4+ T cells from PBMCs. Noted subset: CD45RA-negative fraction. The genes are TRBV5-1 and TRBJ2-2; D is possibly TRBD2 (6 bases). This CDR3 is CASRRERGTGELFF. The CDR3 region has the DNA TGCGCCAGCAGACGGGAGAGGGGCACCGGGGAGCTGTTTTTT.